This is a list of T cell receptor beta chains from one sample in a study of high-grade serous ovarian cancer treatment subgroups. The assay was immunoSEQ multiplex PCR, and TCRdb's table has in-frame clones only and misses some. This table holds 2,500 to 3,500 clones, around 70% found once. Sequencing was performed on tumor tissue. Source of these receptors: a human donor with high-grade serous ovarian cancer. The CDR3 runs from the conserved cysteine through the conserved F or W. The order of the fields is CDR3 protein, CDR3 DNA, D gene, V gene, clone size, J gene. A D gene is named only where the DNA matches it firmly. Clone size appears in some rows only: once, few, many, or a class for an expanded clone.

CASSGQGSYSGANVLTF,TGTGCCAGCAGCGGACAGGGGTCTTACTCTGGGGCCAACGTCCTGACTTTC,TRBD1,TRBV27,.,TRBJ2-6
CARPLGRAGGTHNEQFF,TGTGCCAGGCCCCTAGGGAGAGCGGGAGGTACCCACAATGAGCAGTTCTTC,TRBD2,TRBV9,.,TRBJ2-1
CAISGGLASLEQYF,TGTGCCATCAGTGGGGGACTAGCATCCCTCGAGCAGTACTTC,TRBD2,TRBV10-3,once,TRBJ2-7
CSAMLNTEAFF,TGCAGTGCTATGCTGAACACTGAAGCTTTCTTT,.,TRBV20-1,.,TRBJ1-1
CASSLGSSQETQYF,TGTGCCAGCAGCTTGGGTAGCAGCCAAGAGACCCAGTACTTC,.,TRBV5-4,.,TRBJ2-5
CASSLKGAGETQYF,TGCGCCAGCAGCTTGAAGGGGGCGGGGGAGACCCAGTACTTC,.,TRBV5-1,.,TRBJ2-5
CASSPTGNSPLHF,TGTGCCAGCAGCCCCACAGGAAATTCACCCCTCCACTTT,.,TRBV13,.,TRBJ1-6
CASSLDSTNEKLFF,TGCGCCAGCAGCTTGGACAGCACTAATGAAAAACTGTTTTTT,.,TRBV5-1,.,TRBJ1-4
CSAKTPSEAFF,TGCAGTGCTAAGACACCTTCTGAAGCTTTCTTT,.,TRBV20-1,.,TRBJ1-1
CASSPRDSPYEQYF,TGTGCCAGCAGCCCAAGGGACTCTCCCTACGAGCAGTACTTC,.,TRBV5-6,.,TRBJ2-7
CAWGGLNEQFF,TGTGCTTGGGGAGGGTTGAATGAGCAGTTCTTC,TRBD2,TRBV11-2,.,TRBJ2-1
CASSLAQRGGGNIQYF,TGTGCCAGCAGCTTAGCCCAGCGGGGGGGAGGAAACATTCAGTACTTC,TRBD2,TRBV7-9,.,TRBJ2-4
CASSQRGIGDEQFF,TGCGCCAGCAGCCAGCGGGGGATAGGGGATGAGCAGTTCTTC,TRBD2,TRBV5-1,.,TRBJ2-1
CASSFQDGNTEAFF,TGTGCCAGCAGTTTTCAGGACGGGAACACTGAAGCTTTCTTT,.,TRBV6-6,once,TRBJ1-1
CASSLALGSGDEQFF,TGTGCCAGCAGCTTAGCGCTGGGTAGCGGGGATGAGCAGTTCTTC,TRBD2,TRBV7-8,.,TRBJ2-1
CAWSGLRETQYF,TGTGCCTGGAGCGGGCTGAGGGAGACCCAGTACTTC,.,TRBV30,.,TRBJ2-5
CASSEGNFSGYTF,TGTGCCAGCAGTGAGGGGAACTTCTCTGGCTACACCTTC,.,TRBV2,.,TRBJ1-2
CASSQVRGSGANVLTF,TGCGCCAGCAGCCAAGTTCGTGGGTCCGGGGCCAACGTCCTGACTTTC,.,TRBV4-1,.,TRBJ2-6
CASSFAGATDTQYF,TGTGCCAGCAGCTTTGCGGGGGCAACAGATACGCAGTATTTT,.,TRBV7-9,.,TRBJ2-3
CASSSGGGSGNTIYF,TGCGCCAGCAGCTCGGGGGGGGGCTCTGGAAACACCATATATTTT,.,TRBV10-2,.,TRBJ1-3
CATSGDRGAYNEQFF,TGTGCCACCAGCGGTGACAGGGGTGCATACAATGAGCAGTTCTTC,TRBD1,TRBV15,.,TRBJ2-1
CASSYGGEGYTF,TGTGCCAGCAGTTACGGGGGGGAAGGCTACACCTTC,.,TRBV6-6,.,TRBJ1-2
CASKKGSSGANVLTF,TGTGCCAGCAAAAAGGGCTCCTCTGGGGCCAACGTCCTGACTTTC,.,TRBV6-5,.,TRBJ2-6
CASSVAPNGYEQYF,TGTGCCAGCAGCGTAGCCCCCAACGGCTACGAGCAGTACTTC,.,TRBV9,once,TRBJ2-7
CASSLGEPGQGITYNEQFF,TGTGCCAGCAGCTTAGGGGAACCGGGACAGGGAATAACCTACAATGAGCAGTTCTTC,TRBD1,TRBV11-3,.,TRBJ2-1
CASSPWAGYNEQFF,TGTGCCAGCAGTCCTTGGGCAGGGTACAATGAGCAGTTCTTC,.,TRBV5-6,.,TRBJ2-1
CASAGGGIPTGELFF,TGTGCCAGCGCGGGAGGGGGTATACCCACCGGGGAGCTGTTTTTT,TRBD2,TRBV28,.,TRBJ2-2
CASSPGPPSLPGNTIYF,TGTGCCAGCAGCCCGGGTCCTCCCTCCCTCCCTGGAAACACCATATATTTT,.,TRBV21-1,once,TRBJ1-3
CASSFPTGEQYF,TGTGCCAGCAGTTTCCCCACAGGCGAGCAGTACTTC,.,TRBV28,.,TRBJ2-7
CASSWGYSRATDTQYF,TGCGCCAGCAGCTGGGGATACAGCAGGGCCACAGATACGCAGTATTTT,.,TRBV5-1,.,TRBJ2-3
CSGAQSNTEAFF,TGCAGCGGCGCGCAGTCGAACACTGAAGCTTTCTTT,.,TRBV29-1,once,TRBJ1-1
CASSFTSGGPYEQYF,TGTGCCAGCAGCTTTACTAGCGGGGGACCGTACGAGCAGTACTTC,TRBD2,TRBV7-2,once,TRBJ2-7
CASTVAEGYEQYF,TGCGCCAGCACAGTAGCAGAAGGGTACGAGCAGTACTTC,.,TRBV5-1,.,TRBJ2-7
CASSETTVHNEQFF,TGTGCCAGCAGTGAGACTACCGTTCATAATGAGCAGTTCTTC,.,TRBV2,.,TRBJ2-1
CASSLSGSGNEQFF,TGTGCCAGCAGCTTAAGCGGGAGTGGGAATGAGCAGTTCTTC,TRBD2,TRBV7-9,few,TRBJ2-1